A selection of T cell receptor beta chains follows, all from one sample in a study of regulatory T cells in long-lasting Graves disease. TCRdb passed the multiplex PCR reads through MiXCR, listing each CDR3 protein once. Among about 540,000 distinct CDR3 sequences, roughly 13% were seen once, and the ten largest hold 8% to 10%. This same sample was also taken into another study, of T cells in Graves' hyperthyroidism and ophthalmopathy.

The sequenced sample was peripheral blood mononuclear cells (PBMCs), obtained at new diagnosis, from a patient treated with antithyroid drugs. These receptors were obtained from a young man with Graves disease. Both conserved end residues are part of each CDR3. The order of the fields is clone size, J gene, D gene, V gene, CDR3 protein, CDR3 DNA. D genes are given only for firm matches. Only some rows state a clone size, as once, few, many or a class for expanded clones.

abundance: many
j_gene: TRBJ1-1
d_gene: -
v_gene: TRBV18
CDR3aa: CASSPAMADTEAFF
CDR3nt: TGTGCCAGCTCACCAGCGATGGCAGACACTGAAGCTTTCTTT

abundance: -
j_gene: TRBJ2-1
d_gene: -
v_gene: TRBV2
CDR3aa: CASKAISYNEQFF
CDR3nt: TGTGCCAGCAAAGCCATTTCCTACAATGAGCAGTTCTTC

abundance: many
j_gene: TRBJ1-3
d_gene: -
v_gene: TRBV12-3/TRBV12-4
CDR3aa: CASSSSNTIYF
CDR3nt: TGTGCCAGCAGTTCTAGTAACACCATATATTTT

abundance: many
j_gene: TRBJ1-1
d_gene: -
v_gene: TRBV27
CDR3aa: CASSPLDGTEAFF
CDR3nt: TGTGCCAGCAGTCCCCTTGATGGGACGGAAGCTTTCTTT

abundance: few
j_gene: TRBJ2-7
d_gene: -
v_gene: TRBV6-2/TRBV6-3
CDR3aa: CASSEPTGPPYEQYF
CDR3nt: TGTGCCAGCAGTGAACCAACCGGACCTCCTTACGAGCAGTACTTC

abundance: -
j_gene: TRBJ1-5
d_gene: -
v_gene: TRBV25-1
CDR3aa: CASSEEKLQQPQHF
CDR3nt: TGTGCCAGCAGTGAAGAAAAATTACAACAGCCCCAGCATTTT

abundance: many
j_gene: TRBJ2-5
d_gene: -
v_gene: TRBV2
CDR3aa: CASMREETQYF
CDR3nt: TGTGCCAGCATGCGAGAAGAGACCCAGTACTTC

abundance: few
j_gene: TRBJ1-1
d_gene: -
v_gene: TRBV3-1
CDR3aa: CASYREGSEAFF
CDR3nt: TGTGCCAGCTACCGAGAGGGATCAGAAGCTTTCTTT

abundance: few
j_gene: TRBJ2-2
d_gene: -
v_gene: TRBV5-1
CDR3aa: CASSLVVNTGELFF
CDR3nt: TGCGCCAGCAGCTTGGTCGTCAACACCGGGGAGCTGTTTTTT

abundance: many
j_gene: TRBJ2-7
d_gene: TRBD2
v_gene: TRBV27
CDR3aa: CASSRIVSGSTLYEQYF
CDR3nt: TGTGCCAGCAGTAGGATCGTTAGCGGGAGCACCCTCTACGAGCAGTACTTC

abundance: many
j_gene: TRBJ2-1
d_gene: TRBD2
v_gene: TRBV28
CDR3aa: CASSLVAGVRYNEQFF
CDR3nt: TGTGCCAGCAGTTTGGTAGCGGGAGTACGATACAATGAGCAGTTCTTC

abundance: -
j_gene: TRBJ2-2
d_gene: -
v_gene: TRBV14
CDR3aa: CASSPRWGLENTGELFF
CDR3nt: TGTGCCAGCAGCCCCCGCTGGGGGTTGGAGAACACCGGGGAGCTGTTTTTT

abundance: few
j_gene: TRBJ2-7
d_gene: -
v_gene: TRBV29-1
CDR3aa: CSARDIGIYEQYF
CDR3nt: TGCAGCGCTCGGGACATCGGAATCTACGAGCAGTACTTC

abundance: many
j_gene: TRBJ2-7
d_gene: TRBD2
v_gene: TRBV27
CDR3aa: CASRWGGEQYF
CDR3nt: TGTGCCAGCAGGTGGGGGGGCGAGCAGTACTTC

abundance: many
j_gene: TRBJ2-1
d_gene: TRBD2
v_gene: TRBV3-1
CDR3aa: CASRQTSGKQFF
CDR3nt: TGTGCCAGCAGGCAAACTAGCGGGAAGCAGTTCTTC